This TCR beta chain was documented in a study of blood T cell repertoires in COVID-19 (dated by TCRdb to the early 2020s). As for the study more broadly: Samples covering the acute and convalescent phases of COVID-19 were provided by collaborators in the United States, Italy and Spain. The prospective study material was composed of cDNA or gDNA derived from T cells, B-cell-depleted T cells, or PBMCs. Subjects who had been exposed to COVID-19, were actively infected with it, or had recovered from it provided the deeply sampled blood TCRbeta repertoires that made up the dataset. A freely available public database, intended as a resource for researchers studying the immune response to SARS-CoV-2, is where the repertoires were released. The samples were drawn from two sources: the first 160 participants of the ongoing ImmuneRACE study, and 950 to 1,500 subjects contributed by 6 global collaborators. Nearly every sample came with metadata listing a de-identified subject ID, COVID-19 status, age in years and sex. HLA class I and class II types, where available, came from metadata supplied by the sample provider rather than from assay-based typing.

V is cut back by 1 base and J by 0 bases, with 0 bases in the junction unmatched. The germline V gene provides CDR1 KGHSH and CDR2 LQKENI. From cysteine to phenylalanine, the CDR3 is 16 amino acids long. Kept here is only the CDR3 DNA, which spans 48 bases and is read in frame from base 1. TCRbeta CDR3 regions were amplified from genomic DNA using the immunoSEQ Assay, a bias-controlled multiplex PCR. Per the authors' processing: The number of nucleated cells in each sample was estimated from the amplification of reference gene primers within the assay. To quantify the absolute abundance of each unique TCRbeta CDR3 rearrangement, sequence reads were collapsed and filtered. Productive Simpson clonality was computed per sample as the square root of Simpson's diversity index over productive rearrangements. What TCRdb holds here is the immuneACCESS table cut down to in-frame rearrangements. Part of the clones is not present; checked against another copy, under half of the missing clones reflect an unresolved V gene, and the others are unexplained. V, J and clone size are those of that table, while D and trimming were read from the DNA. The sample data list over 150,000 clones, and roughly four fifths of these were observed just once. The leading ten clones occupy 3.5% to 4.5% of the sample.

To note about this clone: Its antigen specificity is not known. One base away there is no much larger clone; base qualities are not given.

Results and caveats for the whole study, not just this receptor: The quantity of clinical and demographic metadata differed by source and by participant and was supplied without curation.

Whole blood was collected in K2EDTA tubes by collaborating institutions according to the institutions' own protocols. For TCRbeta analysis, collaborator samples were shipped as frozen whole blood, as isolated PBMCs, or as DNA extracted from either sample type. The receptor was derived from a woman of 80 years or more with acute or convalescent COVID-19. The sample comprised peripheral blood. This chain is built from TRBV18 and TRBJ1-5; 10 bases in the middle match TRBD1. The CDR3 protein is CASSPRQGASNQPQHF. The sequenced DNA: TGTGCCAGCTCACCACGACAGGGGGCTAGCAATCAGCCCCAGCATTTT.